The clone carrying this T cell receptor beta chain appeared many times. Its antigen remains unidentified. TCR beta libraries were built with iRepertoire HTBI primers and Arm-PCR of CDR3 regions. TCRdb reprocessed the multiplex PCR reads via MiXCR and lists one record per CDR3 protein. The sample shows 450,000 to 600,000 distinct CDR3 sequences, roughly 13% of them seen only once. The CDR3 spans 15 residues. V was clipped by 0 bases and J by 2 bases, with 10 bases between them. CDR1 is SGHRS and CDR2 is YFSETQ in the germline V gene. Time point: newly diagnosed GD, antithyroid drugs for less than 3 months. PBMC-extracted RNA yielded the TCR library. Approximately 8.9-milliliter peripheral blood samples went into EDTA tubes. This sample was included in a study of regulatory T cells in long-lasting Graves disease. Study outcomes and limitations: When disease was persistent, TRBV28, TRBJ1-2 and TRBJ2-5 were the favored segments.

The same sample was also studied in work on T cells in Graves' hyperthyroidism and ophthalmopathy. That work contributes: A model of 13 V-J features distinguished ophthalmopathy from stable hyperthyroidism.

The origin of this receptor is a man aged 25-45 years with Graves disease. The chain employs TRBV5-1 and TRBJ2-3; D unresolved. The sample here was peripheral blood mononuclear cells (PBMCs), taken at new diagnosis, from a patient treated with antithyroid drugs. DNA of the CDR3: TGCGCCAGCAGCTTGGGTCGAGGTCCCACAGATACGCAGTATTTT. This encodes CASSLGRGPTDTQYF.